These T cell receptor beta chains were read from a single sample in a study of identical twins. TCRdb used MiXCR to reprocess the 5' RACE reads, holding one entry per CDR3 protein. Among roughly 690,000 distinct CDR3 sequences, 21% were seen once, and the ten largest hold over 4%. The sample was also linked to a second study, of T cells expressing NK-cell markers.

Sequenced sample: PBMCs. The receptors here all came from a woman under 30 in good health. Both conserved end residues are part of each CDR3. Each record gives: CDR3 DNA, CDR3 protein, J gene, clone size, V gene, D gene. A D gene is named only where the DNA matches it firmly. Size is stated for part of the rows, as once, few or many counts, or as a class when the clone is expanded.

CDR3nt: TGCGCCAGCAGCCAAGATAAGACTGCCTTCGAAAAACTGTTTTTT
CDR3aa: CASSQDKTAFEKLFF
j_gene: TRBJ1-4
abundance: .
v_gene: TRBV4-3
d_gene: .

CDR3nt: TGTGCCAGCAGCGCCGCTCTTGGGGCCCAATACAATGAGCAGTTCTTC
CDR3aa: CASSAALGAQYNEQFF
j_gene: TRBJ2-1
abundance: .
v_gene: TRBV7-8
d_gene: .

CDR3nt: TGTGCCAGCAGTGAACACGGAAATTCACCCCTCCACTTT
CDR3aa: CASSEHGNSPLHF
j_gene: TRBJ1-6
abundance: few
v_gene: TRBV6-1
d_gene: .

CDR3nt: TGTGCCAGTTCTGAACGCGGGGGAGGGGCGCAGTATTTT
CDR3aa: CASSERGGGAQYF
j_gene: TRBJ2-3
abundance: .
v_gene: TRBV7-3
d_gene: TRBD2

CDR3nt: TGTGCCAGCAGTTACGGCGGGGTTGGGGAAAAACTGTTTTTT
CDR3aa: CASSYGGVGEKLFF
j_gene: TRBJ1-4
abundance: few
v_gene: TRBV6-5
d_gene: .

CDR3nt: TGTGCCAGCTCACCGGAGCCCGGGGAGCTGTTTTTT
CDR3aa: CASSPEPGELFF
j_gene: TRBJ2-2
abundance: .
v_gene: TRBV18
d_gene: .

CDR3nt: TGCAGTGCCCCACGAGAATACGAGCAGTACTTC
CDR3aa: CSAPREYEQYF
j_gene: TRBJ2-7
abundance: .
v_gene: TRBV20-1
d_gene: .

CDR3nt: TGTGCCACCAGGCCGGATGGGGCCACAGATACGCAGTATTTT
CDR3aa: CATRPDGATDTQYF
j_gene: TRBJ2-3
abundance: .
v_gene: TRBV15
d_gene: .

CDR3nt: TGTGCCAGCAGTCACGCATCGACAGGGAGGAGAGAAGCTTTCTTT
CDR3aa: CASSHASTGRREAFF
j_gene: TRBJ1-1
abundance: .
v_gene: TRBV12-3/TRBV12-4
d_gene: TRBD1

CDR3nt: TGTGCCAGCAGCCTCCCAAGGGACGCCGGGGAGCTGTTTTTT
CDR3aa: CASSLPRDAGELFF
j_gene: TRBJ2-2
abundance: many
v_gene: TRBV14
d_gene: .

CDR3nt: TGTGCCAGCAGCTTATTAGGTGCCAGCGGACAAGAGACCCAGTACTTC
CDR3aa: CASSLLGASGQETQYF
j_gene: TRBJ2-5
abundance: few
v_gene: TRBV7-2
d_gene: .

CDR3nt: TGTGCCAGCAGTGATTTTGGCAAGGAGACCCAGTACTTC
CDR3aa: CASSDFGKETQYF
j_gene: TRBJ2-5
abundance: .
v_gene: TRBV12-3/TRBV12-4
d_gene: .